Below, 9 T cell receptor beta chains from the same sample are listed, as sequenced in a study of T cell changes during pregnancy in multiple sclerosis. Here immunoSEQ multiplex PCR was the method, and the copy in TCRdb shows in-frame clones only, minus some. The sample records about 49,000 clones, 85% to 95% being singletons. This sample comprised CD8+ T cells from peripheral blood mononuclear cells, obtained in the first trimester of pregnancy. The receptors here all came from a female donor with multiple sclerosis, enrolled in a pregnancy study.

The chain couples TRBV4-2 to TRBJ2-1; 11 bases align to TRBD1. This CDR3 is built from 16 residues. Germline V gives CDR1 LGHNA, CDR2 YNFKEQ. The V segment lost 0 bases and the J segment 6 bases; nucleotides outside the gene matches: 4. DNA of the CDR3: TGTGCCAGCAGCCAAGACGGGACAGGGGGATCCAATGAGCAGTTCTTC. Amino acids: CASSQDGTGGSNEQFF.

The genes are TRBV27 and TRBJ2-7; D is perhaps TRBD2 (7 bases). Trimming stripped 2 bases from V and 2 bases from J, with 13 bases between. This CDR3 contains 15 residues. In germline, CDR1 is MNHEY, CDR2 SMNVEV (reference sequence). CDR3 nucleotide sequence: TGTGCCAGCAGTTTACGCGGGGGCAGCCCCTACGAGCAGTACTTC. It translates to CASSLRGGSPYEQYF.

The rearrangement links TRBV4-1 to TRBJ2-7; D may be TRBD1 (6 bases). Germline assignment: CDR1 MGHRA and CDR2 YSYEKL. There are 14 residues in the CDR3. Trimming removed 3 bases from V and 4 bases from J, with 13 bases in between. The CDR3 DNA sequence: TGCGCCAGCAGCCAGGATACAGGGTCGTACGAGCAGTACTTC. Amino acid sequence: CASSQDTGSYEQYF.

The chain combines TRBV18 with TRBJ2-7, with 10 bases aligning to TRBD1. V lost 2 bases and J lost 6; bases outside the gene matches: 4. The CDR3 has 14 amino acids. Germline CDR1 reads KGHSH; CDR2 reads LQKENI. CDR3 in DNA: TGTGCCAGCTCACCATCGGGACAGGGGTCCGAGCAGTACTTC. Translated: CASSPSGQGSEQYF.

The chain combines TRBV28 with TRBJ2-7, with TRBD1 identical over 7 bases. V was clipped by 5 bases and J by 4 bases; unmatched bases: 8. The CDR3 has 14 residues. From germline, CDR1 is MDHEN and CDR2 SYDVKM. CDR3 DNA sequence: TGTGCCAGCAGTCCGGGCCGACAGGGATACGAGCAGTACTTC. Amino acid sequence: CASSPGRQGYEQYF.

The J gene is TRBJ2-7, the V gene TRBV5-4, with a weak D call TRBD1 (6 bases). The CDR3 contains 13 residues. With 2 bases removed from V and 4 bases from J, the gap between germline ends came to 10 bases. CDR1 SGHNT and CDR2 YYREEE come from the germline V gene (reference sequence). CDR3 sequence reads: CASSFGTLYEQYF. The DNA of the CDR3 is TGTGCCAGCAGCTTTGGGACACTATACGAGCAGTACTTC.

This chain uses TRBV7-8 with TRBJ2-1, with no clear D. The germline V and J ends were trimmed by 0 bases and 5 bases, with 5 bases remaining between them. CDR3 length: 13 amino acids. Per the germline V gene, CDR1 is SGHVS and CDR2 is FQNEAQ. The CDR3 bases are TGTGCCAGCAGCTTAGCTACACACAATGAGCAGTTCTTC. The encoded protein is CASSLATHNEQFF.

The chain joins TRBV6-1 to TRBJ2-7, with a tentative D call TRBD2 (6 bases). Trimming stripped 8 bases from V and 6 bases from J, with 14 bases between. The CDR3 covers 12 residues. Germline V gives CDR1 MNHNS, CDR2 SASEGT. The CDR3 DNA is TGTGCCAGCCTTAGCGGCTGGGGCGAGCAGTACTTC. Its translation is CASLSGWGEQYF.

This clone has just one count. V gene TRBV4-1 combines with J gene TRBJ2-1; 9 bases align to TRBD2. The CDR3 loop spans 15 amino acids. V shed 1 base and J 8 bases; nucleotides not matched to a gene: 6. CDR1 MGHRA and CDR2 YSYEKL come from the germline V gene. The CDR3: CASSQGGGRAYEQFF. CDR3 bases: TGCGCCAGCAGCCAAGGTGGCGGGAGGGCCTATGAGCAGTTCTTC.